Shown below are 11 T cell receptor beta chains from a single sample sequenced in a study of T cell responses to AZD1222 COVID-19 vaccine. Here immunoSEQ multiplex PCR was the method, and the copy in TCRdb shows in-frame clones only, minus some. The sample holds 98,000 or so clones; about four fifths are singletons and the top ten take 11% to 15%. This sample comprised peripheral blood, obtained 28 days after the second AZD1222 dose. The source is an adult who received the AZD1222 COVID-19 vaccine.

The rearrangement links TRBV6-5 to TRBJ2-7; D is uncertain. The CDR3 consists of 14 residues. The germline V and J ends were trimmed by 10 bases and 7 bases, with 23 bases remaining between them. The germline V gene encodes CDR1 MNHEY and CDR2 SVGAGI. The CDR3 spells CATSRTRNPMEQYF. CDR3 DNA sequence: TGTGCCACTTCGCGGACCCGAAACCCTATGGAGCAGTACTTC.

The chain has TRBV6-1 and TRBJ1-5, with D tentatively TRBD1 (5 bases). V lost 1 base and J lost 5, with 12 bases in between. The CDR3 is 15 amino acids. Germline lookup yields CDR1 MNHNS and CDR2 SASEGT. CDR3 loop: CASSEGGVVYQPQHF. The CDR3 nucleotides read TGTGCCAGCAGTGAAGGAGGGGTAGTTTATCAGCCCCAGCATTTT.

The rearrangement joins TRBV15 to TRBJ1-3; D not certain. The CDR3 is made up of 14 amino acids. Germline V gene sequence: CDR1 LNHNV, CDR2 YYDKDF (reference sequence). V lost 5 bases and J lost 0, with 8 bases in between. CDR3 region: CATSLRISGNTIYF. Here the CDR3 DNA reads TGTGCCACCAGCCTCCGGATCTCTGGAAACACCATATATTTT.

The chain uses TRBV19 and TRBJ1-5; 7 bases match TRBD1. The CDR3 runs to 18 residues. Germline CDR1 reads LNHDA; CDR2 reads SQIVND (reference sequence). J gave up 3 bases and V 3 bases, and 14 bases lay outside the gene matches. The CDR3 protein is CASSISLTTGQINQPQHF. The CDR3 coding sequence is TGTGCCAGTAGTATTTCCCTTACGACAGGGCAAATCAATCAGCCCCAGCATTTT.

The chain recombines TRBV5-6 with TRBJ1-6, with D unclear. In germline, CDR1 is SGHDT, CDR2 YYEEEE. The ends were cut back, 2 bases at V and 3 bases at J, with 12 bases in the middle. The CDR3 sequence is 16 residues long. CDR3 in DNA: TGTGCCAGCAGCTTTTCGCAAGATGTCTATAATTCACCCCTCCACTTT. Protein: CASSFSQDVYNSPLHF.

This chain links TRBV6-2 or TRBV6-3 with TRBJ1-1; TRBD1 might be the D (5 bases). Looked up from germline, CDR1 is MNHEY and CDR2 is SVGEGT. This CDR3 has 14 residues. V lost 6 bases and J lost 10, with 21 bases in between. The CDR3 nucleotides read TGTGCCAGCAGCCGCAGGGACCTCGTTTTGGTAGCTTTCTTT. This codes for CASSRRDLVLVAFF.

The genes are TRBV10-2 and TRBJ2-3; perhaps TRBD2 as D (5 bases). Trimming took off 8 bases at V and 1 base at J, with 19 bases between the two ends. The V gene's germline CDR1 is WSHSY and CDR2 SAAADI. The CDR3 consists of 16 residues. CDR3 nucleotides: TGCGCCAGCTTGTTTGGACTCGCGGCGGGCACAGATACGCAGTATTTT. Residues: CASLFGLAAGTDTQYF.

The chain combines TRBV6-5 with TRBJ1-2; D is unclear. Germline V gives CDR1 MNHEY, CDR2 SVGAGI. This CDR3 has 13 residues. V was cut by 10 bases and J by 4 bases, with 16 bases left in between. DNA for the CDR3: TGTGCCATCGCCCCTTTTCAGCTCTATGGCTACACCTTC. This gives the protein CAIAPFQLYGYTF.

This sequence joins TRBV3-1 (or the pseudogene TRBV3-2) and TRBJ2-5; D is perhaps TRBD2 (7 bases). The CDR3 length is 14 residues. The V gene lost 8 bases and the J gene lost 4 bases, with 17 bases spanning the gap. Germline V gene lookup returns CDR1 LGHDT and CDR2 YNNKEL (reference sequence). The chain's CDR3 is CASSERGGGETQYF. The CDR3 coding sequence is TGTGCCAGCTCGGAAAGGGGGGGCGGAGAGACCCAGTACTTC.

The chain is built from TRBV2 and TRBJ2-1; 8 bases agree with TRBD2. This CDR3 has 14 residues. Germline loops: CDR1 SNHLY, CDR2 FYNNEI. With 2 bases clipped from V and 5 bases from J, the junction kept 2 bases outside the gene matches. In nucleotides, the CDR3 is TGTGCCAGCAGTGAACGGGGGGGGAACAATGAGCAGTTCTTC. It codes for CASSERGGNNEQFF.

V is TRBV25-1 and J is TRBJ1-5; 10 bases align to TRBD1. Germline V gene data show CDR1 as MGHDK and CDR2 as SYGVNS. The V gene end was trimmed by 6 bases and the J gene end by 5 bases; junction bases not matched to a gene: 1. The CDR3 totals 13 residues. CDR3 DNA: TGTGCCAGCAGAGGACAGGGGGATCAGCCCCAGCATTTT. Translating it yields CASRGQGDQPQHF. Full variable domain (missing parts from reference TRBV25-1 and TRBJ1-5): EADIYQTPRYLVIGTGKKITLECSQTMGHDKMYWYQQDPGMELHLIHYSYGVNSTEKGDLSSESTVSRIRTEHFPLTLESARPSHTSQYLCASRGQGDQPQHFGDGTRLSIL.